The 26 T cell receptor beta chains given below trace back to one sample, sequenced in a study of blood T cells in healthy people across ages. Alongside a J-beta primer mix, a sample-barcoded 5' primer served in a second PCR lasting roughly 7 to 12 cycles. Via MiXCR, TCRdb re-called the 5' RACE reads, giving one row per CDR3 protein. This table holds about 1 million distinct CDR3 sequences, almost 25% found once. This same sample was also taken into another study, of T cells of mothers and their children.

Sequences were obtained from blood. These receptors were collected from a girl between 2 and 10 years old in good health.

CDR3 bases: TGCAGCGTTGTCAGGTCCTACAATGAGCAGTTCTTC. Its translation is CSVVRSYNEQFF. V and J are TRBV29-1 and TRBJ2-1; D remains ambiguous. V was pared by 4 bases and J by 1 base, with 5 bases between. The germline gives CDR1 SQVTM, CDR2 ANQGSEA. This CDR3 has 12 residues.

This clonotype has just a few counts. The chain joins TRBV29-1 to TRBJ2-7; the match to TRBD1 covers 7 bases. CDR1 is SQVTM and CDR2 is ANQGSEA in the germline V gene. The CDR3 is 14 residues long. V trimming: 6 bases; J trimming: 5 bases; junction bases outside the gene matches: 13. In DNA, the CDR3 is TGCAGCGTGGGCAAACTACAGGGGCTTAACGAGCAGTACTTC. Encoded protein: CSVGKLQGLNEQYF.

The CDR3: CSASATSGGFYEQFF. As DNA, the CDR3 is TGCAGTGCTTCGGCTACTAGCGGGGGTTTCTATGAGCAGTTCTTC. V usage is TRBV20-1 and J usage is TRBJ2-1; 11 bases are shared with TRBD2. V lost 5 bases, J lost 8 bases, and 11 bases stayed unmatched. Germline values: CDR1 DFQATT, CDR2 SNEGSKA (reference sequence). This CDR3 has 15 residues.

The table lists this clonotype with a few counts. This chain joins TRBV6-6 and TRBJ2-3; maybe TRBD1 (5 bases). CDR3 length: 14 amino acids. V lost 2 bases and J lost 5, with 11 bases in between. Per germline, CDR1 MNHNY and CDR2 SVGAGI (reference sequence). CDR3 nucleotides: TGTGCCAGCAGTTACGACCAGGGCTTAGATACGCAGTATTTT. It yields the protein CASSYDQGLDTQYF.

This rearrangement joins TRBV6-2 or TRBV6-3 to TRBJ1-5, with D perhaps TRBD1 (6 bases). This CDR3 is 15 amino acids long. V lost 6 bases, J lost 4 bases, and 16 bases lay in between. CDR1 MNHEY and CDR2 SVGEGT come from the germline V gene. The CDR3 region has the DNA TGTGCCAGCAGGCGAGGGGGGACCGGGAATCAGCCCCAGCATTTT. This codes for CASRRGGTGNQPQHF.

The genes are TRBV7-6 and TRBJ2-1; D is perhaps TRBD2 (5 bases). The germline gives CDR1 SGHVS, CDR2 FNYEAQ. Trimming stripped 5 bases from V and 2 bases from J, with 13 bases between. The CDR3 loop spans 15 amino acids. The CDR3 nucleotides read TGTGCCAGCAGCATCCAGCGGCAGGCCTACAATGAGCAGTTCTTC. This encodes CASSIQRQAYNEQFF.

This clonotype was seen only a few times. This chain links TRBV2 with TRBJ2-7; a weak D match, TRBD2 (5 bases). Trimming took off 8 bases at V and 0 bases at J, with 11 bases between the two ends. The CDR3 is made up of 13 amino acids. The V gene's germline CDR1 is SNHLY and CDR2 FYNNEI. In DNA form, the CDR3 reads TGTGCCAGCGAATCTGGGAGCTCCTACGAGCAGTACTTC. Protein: CASESGSSYEQYF.

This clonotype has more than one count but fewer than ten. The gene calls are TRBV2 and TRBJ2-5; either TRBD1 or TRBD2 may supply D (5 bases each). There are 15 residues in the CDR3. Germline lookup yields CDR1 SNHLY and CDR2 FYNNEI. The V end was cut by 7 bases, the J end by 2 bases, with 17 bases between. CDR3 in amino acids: CASTGGGSGQETQYF. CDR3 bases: TGTGCCAGCACCGGTGGGGGAAGTGGTCAAGAGACCCAGTACTTC.

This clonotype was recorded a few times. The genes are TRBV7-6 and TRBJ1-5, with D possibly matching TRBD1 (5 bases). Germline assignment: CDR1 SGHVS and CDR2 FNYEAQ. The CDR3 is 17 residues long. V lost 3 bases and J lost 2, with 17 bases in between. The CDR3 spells CASSLWNGLGGNQPQHF. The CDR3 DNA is TGTGCCAGCAGCTTGTGGAATGGGTTAGGGGGCAATCAGCCCCAGCATTTT. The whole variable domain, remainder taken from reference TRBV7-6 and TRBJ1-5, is GAGVSQSPRYKVTKRGQDVALRCDPISGHVSLYWYRQALGQGPEFLTYFNYEAQQDKSGLPNDRFSAERPEGSISTLTIQRTEQRDSAMYRCASSLWNGLGGNQPQHFGDGTRLSIL.

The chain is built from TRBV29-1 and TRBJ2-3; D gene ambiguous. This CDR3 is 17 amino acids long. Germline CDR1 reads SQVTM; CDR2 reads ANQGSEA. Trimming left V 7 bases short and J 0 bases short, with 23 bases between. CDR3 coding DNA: TGCAGCGCACCCAGTTGGGGTCTAGAGCCTAGCACAGATACGCAGTATTTT. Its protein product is CSAPSWGLEPSTDTQYF.

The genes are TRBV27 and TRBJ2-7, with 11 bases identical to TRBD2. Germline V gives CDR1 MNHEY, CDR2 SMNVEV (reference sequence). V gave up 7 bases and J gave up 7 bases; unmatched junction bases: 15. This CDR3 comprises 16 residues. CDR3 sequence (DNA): TGTGCCAGCAACCCTACGACTAGCGGGGTACCGGAAGAGCAGTACTTC. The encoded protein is CASNPTTSGVPEEQYF.

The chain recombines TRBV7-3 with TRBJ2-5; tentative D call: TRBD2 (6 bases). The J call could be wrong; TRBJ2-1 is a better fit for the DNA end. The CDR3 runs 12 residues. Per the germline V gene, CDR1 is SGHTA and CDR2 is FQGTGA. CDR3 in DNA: TGTGCCAGCAGCGCACTAGCCAATGAGCAGTTCTTC. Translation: CASSALANEQFF.

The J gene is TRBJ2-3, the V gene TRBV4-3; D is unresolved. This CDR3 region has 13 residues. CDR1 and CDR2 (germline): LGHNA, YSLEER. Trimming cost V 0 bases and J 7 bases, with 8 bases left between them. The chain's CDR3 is CASSQDRVNTQYF. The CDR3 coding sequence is TGCGCCAGCAGCCAAGATAGGGTAAATACGCAGTATTTT.

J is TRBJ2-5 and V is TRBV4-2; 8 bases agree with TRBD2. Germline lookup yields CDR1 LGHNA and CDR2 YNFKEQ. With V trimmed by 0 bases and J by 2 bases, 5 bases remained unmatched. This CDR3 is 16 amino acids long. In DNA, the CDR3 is TGTGCCAGCAGCCAAGAGGCCAGCGGGAGACAAGAGACCCAGTACTTC. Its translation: CASSQEASGRQETQYF.

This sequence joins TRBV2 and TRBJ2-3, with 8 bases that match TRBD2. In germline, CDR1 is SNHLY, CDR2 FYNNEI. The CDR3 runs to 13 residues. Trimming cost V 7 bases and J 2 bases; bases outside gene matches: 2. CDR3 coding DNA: TGTGCCAGCACAGCGGGGGTCACAGATACGCAGTATTTT. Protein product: CASTAGVTDTQYF.

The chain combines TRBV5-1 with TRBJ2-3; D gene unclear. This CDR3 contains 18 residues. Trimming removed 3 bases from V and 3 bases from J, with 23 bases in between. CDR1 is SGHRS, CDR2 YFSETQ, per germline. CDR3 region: CASSSHTTSPLGTDTQYF. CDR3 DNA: TGCGCCAGCAGCTCCCATACCACCTCACCCTTGGGGACAGATACGCAGTATTTT.

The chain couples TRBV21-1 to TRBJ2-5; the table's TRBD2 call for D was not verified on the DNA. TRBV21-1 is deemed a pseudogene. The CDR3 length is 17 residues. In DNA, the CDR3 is TGTGCCAGCCGAAATCACCGACTAGGTTCGATGTTCGAGACCCAGTACTTC. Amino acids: CASRNHRLGSMFETQYF.

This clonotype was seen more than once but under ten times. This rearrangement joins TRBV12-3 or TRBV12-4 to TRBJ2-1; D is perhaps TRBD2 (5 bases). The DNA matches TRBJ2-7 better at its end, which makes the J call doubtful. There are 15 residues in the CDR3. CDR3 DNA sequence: TGTGCCAGCAGCTCTCCGGTCCCTCCACCGGGAGAGCAGTACTTC. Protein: CASSSPVPPPGEQYF.

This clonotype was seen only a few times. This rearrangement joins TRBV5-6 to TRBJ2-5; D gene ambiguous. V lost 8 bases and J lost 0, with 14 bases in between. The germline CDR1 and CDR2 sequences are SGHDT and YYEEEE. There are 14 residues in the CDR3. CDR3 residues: CASGAVPYQETQYF. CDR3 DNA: TGTGCCAGTGGCGCCGTACCGTACCAAGAGACCCAGTACTTC.

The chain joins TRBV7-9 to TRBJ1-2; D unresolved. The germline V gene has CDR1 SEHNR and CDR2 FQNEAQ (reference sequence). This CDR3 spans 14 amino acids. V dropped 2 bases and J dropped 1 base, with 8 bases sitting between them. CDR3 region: CASSLFQDNYGYTF. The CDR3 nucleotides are TGTGCCAGCAGCTTATTTCAGGATAACTATGGCTACACCTTC.

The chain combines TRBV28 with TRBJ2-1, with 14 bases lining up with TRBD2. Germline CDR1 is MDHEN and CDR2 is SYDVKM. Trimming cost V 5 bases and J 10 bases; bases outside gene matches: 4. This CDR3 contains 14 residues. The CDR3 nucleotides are TGTGCCAGCAGTCCCCGGACTAGCGGGAGGGAGCAGTTCTTC. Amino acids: CASSPRTSGREQFF.

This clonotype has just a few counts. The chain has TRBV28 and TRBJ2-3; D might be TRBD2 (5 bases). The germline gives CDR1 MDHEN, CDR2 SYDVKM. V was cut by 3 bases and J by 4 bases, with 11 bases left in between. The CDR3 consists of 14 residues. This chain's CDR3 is CASSFQAAPDTQYF. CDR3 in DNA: TGTGCCAGCAGTTTCCAAGCGGCTCCAGATACGCAGTATTTT. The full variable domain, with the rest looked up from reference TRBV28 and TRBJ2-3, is DVKVTQSSRYLVKRTGEKVFLECVQDMDHENMFWYRQDPGLGLRLIYFSYDVKMKEKGDIPEGYSVSREKKERFSLILESASTNQTSMYLCASSFQAAPDTQYFGPGTRLTVL.

The CDR3 loop is CAISGVTGVWGYTF. CDR3 coding DNA: TGTGCCATCAGTGGCGTAACAGGGGTATGGGGCTACACCTTC. The rearrangement uses TRBV10-3 and TRBJ1-2; 7 bases are a match to TRBD1. Germline values: CDR1 ENHRY, CDR2 SYGVKD. Unmatched junction bases numbered 10, after V lost 4 bases and J lost 8 bases. This CDR3 has 14 residues.

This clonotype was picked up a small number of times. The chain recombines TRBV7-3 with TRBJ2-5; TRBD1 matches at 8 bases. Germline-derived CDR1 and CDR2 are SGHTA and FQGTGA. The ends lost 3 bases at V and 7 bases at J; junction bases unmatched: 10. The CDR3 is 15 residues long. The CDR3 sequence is CASSLRTGPTGTQYF. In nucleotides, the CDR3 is TGTGCCAGCAGCTTGAGGACAGGGCCGACGGGGACCCAGTACTTC.

The DNA of the CDR3 is TGTGCCAGCAGGACCCTTTTTAATGAGCAGTTCTTC. This encodes CASRTLFNEQFF. V usage is TRBV2 and J usage is TRBJ2-1, with D unresolved. The germline V gene has CDR1 SNHLY and CDR2 FYNNEI. The CDR3 sequence is 12 residues long. Trimming took 6 bases from V and 7 from J, leaving 10 bases between them.

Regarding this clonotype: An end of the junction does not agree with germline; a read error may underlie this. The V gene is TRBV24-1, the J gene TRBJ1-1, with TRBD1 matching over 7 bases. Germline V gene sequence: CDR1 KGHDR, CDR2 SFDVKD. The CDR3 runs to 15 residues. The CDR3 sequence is CATSDTTGPNTGAFF. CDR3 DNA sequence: TGTGCCACCAGTGACACGACAGGGCCAAACACTGGAGCTTTCTTT.